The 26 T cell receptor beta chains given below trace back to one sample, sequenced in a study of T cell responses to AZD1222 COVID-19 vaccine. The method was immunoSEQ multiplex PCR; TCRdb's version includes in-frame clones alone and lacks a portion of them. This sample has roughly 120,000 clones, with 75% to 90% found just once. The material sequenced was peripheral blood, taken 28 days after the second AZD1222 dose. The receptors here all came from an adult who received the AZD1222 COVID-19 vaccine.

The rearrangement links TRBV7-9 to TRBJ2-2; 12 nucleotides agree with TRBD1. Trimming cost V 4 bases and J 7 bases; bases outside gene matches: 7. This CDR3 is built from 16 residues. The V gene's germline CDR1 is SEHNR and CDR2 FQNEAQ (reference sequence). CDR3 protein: CASSSRDRGLDGELFF. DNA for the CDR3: TGTGCCAGCAGCTCCCGGGACAGGGGGCTGGACGGGGAGCTGTTTTTT. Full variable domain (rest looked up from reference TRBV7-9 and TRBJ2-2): DTGVSQNPRHKITKRGQNVTFRCDPISEHNRLYWYRQTLGQGPEFLTYFQNEAQLEKSRLLSDRFSAERPKGSFSTLEIQRTEQGDSAMYLCASSSRDRGLDGELFFGEGSRLTVL.

CDR3 bases: TGTGCCAGCAGCTTAGCCCCGTCCGCAACTAATGAAAAACTGTTTTTT. Residues: CASSLAPSATNEKLFF. This chain links TRBV7-2 with TRBJ1-4; D is ambiguous. Germline V CDR1 and CDR2: SGHTA, FQGNSA. The ends were cut back, 0 bases at V and 0 bases at J, with 8 bases in the middle. The CDR3 sequence is 16 residues long.

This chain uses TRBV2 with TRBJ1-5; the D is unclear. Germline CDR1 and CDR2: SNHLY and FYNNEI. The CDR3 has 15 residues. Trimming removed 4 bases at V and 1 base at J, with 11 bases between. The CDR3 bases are TGTGCCAGCAGTGGATTGTTTATGAGCAATCAGCCCCAGCATTTT. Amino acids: CASSGLFMSNQPQHF. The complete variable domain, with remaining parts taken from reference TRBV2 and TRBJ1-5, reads EPEVTQTPSHQVTQMGQEVILRCVPISNHLYFYWYRQILGQKVEFLVSFYNNEISEKSEIFDDQFSVERPDGSNFTLKIRSTKLEDSAMYFCASSGLFMSNQPQHFGDGTRLSIL.

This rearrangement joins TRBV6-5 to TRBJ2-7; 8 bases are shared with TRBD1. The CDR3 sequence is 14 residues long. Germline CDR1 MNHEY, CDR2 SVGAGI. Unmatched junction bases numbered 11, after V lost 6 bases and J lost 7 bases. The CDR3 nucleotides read TGTGCCAGCAGAGTGGACAGGGACCGGGGGGAGCAGTACTTC. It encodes CASRVDRDRGEQYF.

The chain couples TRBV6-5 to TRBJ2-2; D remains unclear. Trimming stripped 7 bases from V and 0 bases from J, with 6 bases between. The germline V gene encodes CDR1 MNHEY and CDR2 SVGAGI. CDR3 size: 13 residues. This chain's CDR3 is CASKQANTGELFF. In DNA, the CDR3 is TGTGCCAGCAAGCAGGCGAACACCGGGGAGCTGTTTTTT.

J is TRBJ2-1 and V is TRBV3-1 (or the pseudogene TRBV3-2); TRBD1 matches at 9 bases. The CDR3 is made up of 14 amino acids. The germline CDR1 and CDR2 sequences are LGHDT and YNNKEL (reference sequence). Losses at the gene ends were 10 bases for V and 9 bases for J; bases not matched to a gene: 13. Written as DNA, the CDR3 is TGTGCCATAGGACAGGGGAGGGGATCGGGTGAGCAGTTCTTC. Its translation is CAIGQGRGSGEQFF.

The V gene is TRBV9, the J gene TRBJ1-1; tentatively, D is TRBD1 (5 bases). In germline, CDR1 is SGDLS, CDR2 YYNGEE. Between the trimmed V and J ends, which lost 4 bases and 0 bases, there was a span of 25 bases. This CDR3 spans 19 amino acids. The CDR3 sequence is CASSPYLFGEGSMNTEAFF. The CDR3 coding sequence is TGTGCCAGCAGCCCCTACCTTTTTGGGGAGGGGTCCATGAACACTGAAGCTTTCTTT.

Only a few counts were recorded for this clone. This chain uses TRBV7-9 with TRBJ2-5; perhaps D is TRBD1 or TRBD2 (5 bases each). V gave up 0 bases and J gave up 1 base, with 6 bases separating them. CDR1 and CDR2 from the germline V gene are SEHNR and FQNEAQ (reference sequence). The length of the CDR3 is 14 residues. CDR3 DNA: TGTGCCAGCAGCTTAGCCGGGACCCAAGAGACCCAGTACTTC. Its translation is CASSLAGTQETQYF.

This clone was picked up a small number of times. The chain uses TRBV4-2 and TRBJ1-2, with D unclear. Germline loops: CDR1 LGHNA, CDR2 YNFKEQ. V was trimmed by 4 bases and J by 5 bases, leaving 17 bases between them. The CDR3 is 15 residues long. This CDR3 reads CASSPPEAAGYGYTF. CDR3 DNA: TGTGCCAGCAGCCCCCCGGAAGCCGCGGGGTATGGCTACACCTTC.

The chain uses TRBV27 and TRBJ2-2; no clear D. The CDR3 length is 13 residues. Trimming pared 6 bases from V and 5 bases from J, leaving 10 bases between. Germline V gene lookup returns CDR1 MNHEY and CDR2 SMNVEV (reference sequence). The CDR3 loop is CASSPPSTGELFF. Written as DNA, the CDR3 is TGTGCCAGCAGCCCACCATCAACCGGGGAGCTGTTTTTT.

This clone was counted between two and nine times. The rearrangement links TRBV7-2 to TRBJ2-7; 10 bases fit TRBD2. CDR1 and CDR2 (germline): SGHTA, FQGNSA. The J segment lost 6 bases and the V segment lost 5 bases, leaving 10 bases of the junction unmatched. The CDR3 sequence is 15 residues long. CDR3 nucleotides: TGTGCCAGCAGCCCCCGGCTAGCGGGGGTTGGCGAGCAGTACTTC. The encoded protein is CASSPRLAGVGEQYF.

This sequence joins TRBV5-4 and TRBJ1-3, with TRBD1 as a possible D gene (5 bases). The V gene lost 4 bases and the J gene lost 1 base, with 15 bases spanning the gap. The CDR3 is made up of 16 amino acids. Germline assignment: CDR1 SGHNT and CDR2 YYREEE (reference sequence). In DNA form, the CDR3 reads TGTGCCAGCAGCCGGGGGATTAGGGAATCTGGAAACACCATATATTTT. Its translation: CASSRGIRESGNTIYF.

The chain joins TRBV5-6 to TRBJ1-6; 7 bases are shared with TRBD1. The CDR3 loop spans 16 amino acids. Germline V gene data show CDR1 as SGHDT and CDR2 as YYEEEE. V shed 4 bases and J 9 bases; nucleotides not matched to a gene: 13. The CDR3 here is CASSEGGRRYGSPLHF. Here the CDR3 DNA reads TGTGCCAGCAGCGAAGGGGGCAGACGCTATGGTTCACCCCTCCACTTT.

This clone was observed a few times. The CDR3 protein is CASSETGTGNTIYF. The DNA of the CDR3 is TGTGCCAGCAGTGAAACGGGGACTGGAAACACCATATATTTT. The chain carries TRBV2 and TRBJ1-3; D is uncertain. Trimming left V 2 bases short and J 2 bases short, with 7 bases between. Per germline, CDR1 SNHLY and CDR2 FYNNEI. The CDR3 contains 14 residues.

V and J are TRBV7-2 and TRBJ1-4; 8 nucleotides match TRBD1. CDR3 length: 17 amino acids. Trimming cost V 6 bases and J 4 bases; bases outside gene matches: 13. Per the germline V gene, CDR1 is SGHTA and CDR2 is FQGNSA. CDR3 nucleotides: TGTGCCAGCAGTCGAATCCTCGGACAGGGTGGTAATGAAAAACTGTTTTTT. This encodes CASSRILGQGGNEKLFF.

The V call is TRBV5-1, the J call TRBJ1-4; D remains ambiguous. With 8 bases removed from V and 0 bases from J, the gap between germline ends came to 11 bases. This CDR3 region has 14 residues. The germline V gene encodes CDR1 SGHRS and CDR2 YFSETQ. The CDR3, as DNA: TGCGCCAGGGACGGGGATGCAACTAATGAAAAACTGTTTTTT. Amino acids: CARDGDATNEKLFF.

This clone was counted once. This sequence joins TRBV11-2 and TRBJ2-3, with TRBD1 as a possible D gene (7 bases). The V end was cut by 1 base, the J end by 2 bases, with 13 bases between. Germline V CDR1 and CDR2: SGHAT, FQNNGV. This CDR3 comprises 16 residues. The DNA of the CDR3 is TGTGCCAGCAGCTTAGGTCAGGGGGGTTACACAGATACGCAGTATTTT. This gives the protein CASSLGQGGYTDTQYF.

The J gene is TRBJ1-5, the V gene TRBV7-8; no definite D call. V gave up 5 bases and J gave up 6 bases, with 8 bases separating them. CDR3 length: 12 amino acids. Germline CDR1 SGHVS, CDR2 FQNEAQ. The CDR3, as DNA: TGTGCCAGCAGCCAAAACACTCAGCCCCAGCATTTT. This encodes CASSQNTQPQHF.

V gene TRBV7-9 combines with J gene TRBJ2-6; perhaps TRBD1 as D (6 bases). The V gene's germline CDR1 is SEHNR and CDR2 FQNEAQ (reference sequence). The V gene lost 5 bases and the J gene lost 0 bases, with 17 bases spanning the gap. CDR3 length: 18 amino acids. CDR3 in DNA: TGTGCCAGCAGCAGAGGGGGAAAGGCCATCTCTGGGGCCAACGTCCTGACTTTC. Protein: CASSRGGKAISGANVLTF. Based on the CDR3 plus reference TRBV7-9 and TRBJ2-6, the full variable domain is DTGVSQNPRHKITKRGQNVTFRCDPISEHNRLYWYRQTLGQGPEFLTYFQNEAQLEKSRLLSDRFSAERPKGSFSTLEIQRTEQGDSAMYLCASSRGGKAISGANVLTFGAGSRLTVL.

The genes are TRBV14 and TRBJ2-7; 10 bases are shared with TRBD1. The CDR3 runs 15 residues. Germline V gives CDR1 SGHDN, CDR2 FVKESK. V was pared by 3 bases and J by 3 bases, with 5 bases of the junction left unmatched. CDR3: CASSQGQGTHYEQYF. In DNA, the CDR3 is TGTGCCAGCAGCCAGGGACAGGGGACCCACTACGAGCAGTACTTC.

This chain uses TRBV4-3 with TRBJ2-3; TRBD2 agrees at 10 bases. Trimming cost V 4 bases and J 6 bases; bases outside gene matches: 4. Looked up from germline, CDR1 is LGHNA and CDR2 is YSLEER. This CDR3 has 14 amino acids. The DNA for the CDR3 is TGCGCCAGCAGCCGTAGCGGGGGGTCGGATACGCAGTATTTT. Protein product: CASSRSGGSDTQYF.

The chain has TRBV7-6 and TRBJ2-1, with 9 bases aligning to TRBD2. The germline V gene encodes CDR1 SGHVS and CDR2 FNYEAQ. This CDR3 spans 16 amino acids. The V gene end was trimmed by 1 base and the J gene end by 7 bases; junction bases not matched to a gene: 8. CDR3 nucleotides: TGTGCCAGCAGCTTAGAGGGAGCGGGGGGAACGAATGAGCAGTTCTTC. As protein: CASSLEGAGGTNEQFF.

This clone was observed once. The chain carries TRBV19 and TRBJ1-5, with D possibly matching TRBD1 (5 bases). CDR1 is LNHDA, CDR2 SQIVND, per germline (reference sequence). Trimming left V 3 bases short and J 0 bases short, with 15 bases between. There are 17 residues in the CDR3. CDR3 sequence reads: CASSMFRTTFSNQPQHF. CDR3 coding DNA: TGTGCCAGTAGTATGTTTAGGACAACCTTTAGCAATCAGCCCCAGCATTTT.

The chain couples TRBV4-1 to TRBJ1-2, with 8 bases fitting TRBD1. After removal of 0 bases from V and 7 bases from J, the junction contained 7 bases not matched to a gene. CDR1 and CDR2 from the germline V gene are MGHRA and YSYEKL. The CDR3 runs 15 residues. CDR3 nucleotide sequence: TGCGCCAGCAGCCAAGATCTCGACAGGGGTGGTGGCTACACCTTC. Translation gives CASSQDLDRGGGYTF.

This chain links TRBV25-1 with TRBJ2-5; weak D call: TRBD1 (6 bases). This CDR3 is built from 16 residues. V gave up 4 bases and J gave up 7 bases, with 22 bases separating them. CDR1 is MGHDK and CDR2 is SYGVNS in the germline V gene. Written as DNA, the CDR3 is TGTGCCAGCAGTGCAAGACCGACAGGTCTAGAAGGGACCCAGTACTTC. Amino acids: CASSARPTGLEGTQYF.

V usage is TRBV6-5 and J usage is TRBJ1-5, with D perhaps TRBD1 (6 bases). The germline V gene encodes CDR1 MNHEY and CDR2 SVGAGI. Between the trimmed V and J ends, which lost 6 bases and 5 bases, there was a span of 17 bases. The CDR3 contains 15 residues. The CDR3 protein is CASSPLWGADQPQHF. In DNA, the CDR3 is TGTGCCAGCAGCCCCCTTTGGGGGGCTGATCAGCCCCAGCATTTT.